Presented here are 27 T cell receptor beta chains from one specimen sequenced in a study of low-dose radiotherapy and immunotherapy resistance in tumors. TRAV- and TRBV-specific primers primed first-strand cDNA, covering alpha and beta chains. With a V-primer adapter and a constant-region primer, TCRs were amplified for approximately 19 PCR cycles. Each CDR3 protein gets one entry after TCRdb re-called the reads with MiXCR. The table records tens of thousands of distinct CDR3 sequences, around 17% of them present only once. Time point indicated: before trial treatment. This material consisted of PBMCs, taken before treatment. The origin of the receptors is a male donor with prostate cancer.

This clonotype has at least ten counts. V usage is TRBV4-1 and J usage is TRBJ1-4, with 7 bases lining up with TRBD1. CDR1 MGHRA and CDR2 YSYEKL come from the germline V gene. V dropped 3 bases and J dropped 8; count of bases not matched to a gene: 12. The CDR3 is 16 amino acids. The CDR3 reads CASSQRTGAKGEKLFF. CDR3 nucleotides: TGCGCCAGCAGCCAGCGCACAGGGGCGAAAGGGGAAAAACTGTTTTTT.

This chain uses TRBV2 with TRBJ2-3, with D possibly called TRBD1 or TRBD2 (5 bases each). V shed 5 bases and J shed 1 base, with 10 bases lying between them. Germline loops: CDR1 SNHLY, CDR2 FYNNEI. The CDR3 is 14 amino acids. The DNA of the CDR3 is TGTGCCAGCAGTTGGGGGAGCGGCACAGATACGCAGTATTTT. Protein sequence: CASSWGSGTDTQYF.

Many counts were recorded for this clonotype. The genes are TRBV5-1 and TRBJ1-4; maybe TRBD1 (6 bases). This CDR3 spans 13 amino acids. CDR1 is SGHRS and CDR2 is YFSETQ in the germline V gene. Trimming left V 7 bases short and J 0 bases short, with 7 bases between. The DNA of the CDR3 is TGCGCCAGCCGGACAGCAACTAATGAAAAACTGTTTTTT. Protein product: CASRTATNEKLFF.

This clonotype was observed at least ten times. This chain uses TRBV5-1 with TRBJ2-7; TRBD1 aligns across 8 bases. The V segment lost 4 bases and the J segment 3 bases; nucleotides outside the gene matches: 3. The CDR3 length is 13 residues. Germline lookup yields CDR1 SGHRS and CDR2 YFSETQ. The CDR3 here is CASSAGTGYEQYF. CDR3 nucleotides: TGCGCCAGCAGCGCGGGGACAGGCTACGAGCAGTACTTC. The full variable domain, in which reference TRBV5-1 and TRBJ2-7 provide the parts outside the CDR3, is KAGVTQTPRYLIKTRGQQVTLSCSPISGHRSVSWYQQTPGQGLQFLFEYFSETQRNKGNFPGRFSGRQFSNSRSEMNVSTLELGDSALYLCASSAGTGYEQYFGPGTRLTVT.

This clonotype was detected ten times or more. J is TRBJ2-5 and V is TRBV3-1; 8 bases are a match to TRBD2. The CDR3 loop spans 13 amino acids. Germline-derived CDR1 and CDR2 are LGHDT and YNNKEL (reference sequence). V shed 7 bases, J shed 0 bases, and the junction held 1 base outside the gene matches. The CDR3 DNA follows: TGTGCCAGCAATAGCGGGGACCAAGAGACCCAGTACTTC. This translates into CASNSGDQETQYF.

This clonotype showed up many times. The chain is built from TRBV7-9 and TRBJ2-5, with 9 bases that match TRBD2. The CDR3 has 17 residues. From germline, CDR1 is SEHNR and CDR2 FQNEAQ (reference sequence). The ends lost 5 bases at V and 5 bases at J; junction bases unmatched: 15. For the CDR3, the DNA is TGTGCCAGCAGCCCCGGGGCTAGCGGGGCCTATGTGGAGACCCAGTACTTC. This codes for CASSPGASGAYVETQYF.

This clonotype was detected many times. The chain has TRBV6-2 or TRBV6-3 and TRBJ2-1; 9 nucleotides line up with TRBD2. Trimming cost V 5 bases and J 9 bases; bases outside gene matches: 14. CDR1 is MNHEY and CDR2 is SVGEGT in the germline V gene. The length of the CDR3 is 16 residues. This CDR3 reads CASSEFRGGGPSEQFF. The CDR3 DNA reads as TGTGCCAGCAGTGAATTCCGCGGGGGGGGGCCTAGTGAGCAGTTCTTC.

This clonotype was counted at least ten times. CDR3 coding DNA: TGTGCCAGCAGCTTCCGAAGTAGCACAGATACGCAGTATTTT. This sequence encodes CASSFRSSTDTQYF. The rearrangement links TRBV7-6 to TRBJ2-3; the D is unclear. The CDR3 contains 14 residues. Germline V gene lookup returns CDR1 SGHVS and CDR2 FNYEAQ. The V end lost 3 bases, the J end lost 0 bases, and 7 bases lay between the germline ends. The full variable domain, its missing parts supplied by reference TRBV7-6 and TRBJ2-3, is GAGVSQSPRYKVTKRGQDVALRCDPISGHVSLYWYRQALGQGPEFLTYFNYEAQQDKSGLPNDRFSAERPEGSISTLTIQRTEQRDSAMYRCASSFRSSTDTQYFGPGTRLTVL.

This clonotype was observed at least ten times. The chain has TRBV7-6 and TRBJ2-7; D possibly corresponds to TRBD1 (5 bases). The CDR3 spans 15 residues. Trimming cost V 1 base and J 6 bases, with 16 bases left between them. Germline V gene lookup returns CDR1 SGHVS and CDR2 FNYEAQ. CDR3 protein: CASSLVGQGSGEQYF. CDR3 nucleotides: TGTGCCAGCAGCTTAGTAGGGCAGGGATCTGGCGAGCAGTACTTC.

This clonotype turned up a few times. This chain connects TRBV20-1 to TRBJ1-1; D is unclear. Trimming took 0 bases from V and 1 from J, leaving 9 bases between them. CDR1 is DFQATT, CDR2 SNEGSKA, per germline (reference sequence). The CDR3 extends over 14 amino acids. CDR3 DNA: TGCAGTGCTAGAGATCCCCGGAAGAACACTGAAGCTTTCTTT. The encoded protein is CSARDPRKNTEAFF.

This clonotype was detected only a few times. The V gene is TRBV3-1, the J gene TRBJ1-2, with 9 bases that match TRBD1. Germline trimming cut 4 bases from V and 8 bases from J; bases unmatched to any gene: 8. The V gene's germline CDR1 is LGHDT and CDR2 YNNKEL (reference sequence). The length of the CDR3 is 14 residues. CDR3 loop: CASSLEGQGMGYTF. The CDR3 DNA sequence: TGTGCCAGCAGCCTCGAGGGACAGGGTATGGGCTACACCTTC.

This clonotype was seen ten or more times. This chain's CDR3 is CASSFSGVEETQYF. DNA of the CDR3: TGTGCCAGCAGTTTCTCAGGAGTCGAAGAGACCCAGTACTTC. The chain combines TRBV12-3 or TRBV12-4 with TRBJ2-5; D is uncertain. The CDR3 sequence is 14 residues long. The germline V and J ends were trimmed by 3 bases and 3 bases, with 11 bases remaining between them.

This clonotype was seen ten or more times. The genes are TRBV6-5 and TRBJ2-6; no clear D. The CDR3 runs to 15 residues. Germline lookup yields CDR1 MNHEY and CDR2 SVGAGI. V was cut by 8 bases and J by 1 base, with 12 bases left in between. CDR3 residues: CASLSFPSGANVLTF. Here the CDR3 DNA reads TGTGCCAGCCTCTCTTTTCCGTCTGGGGCCAACGTCCTGACTTTC.

This clonotype was picked up many times. V gene TRBV2 combines with J gene TRBJ2-6, with unresolved D. The germline gives CDR1 SNHLY, CDR2 FYNNEI. The ends were cut back, 4 bases at V and 1 base at J, with 8 bases in the middle. CDR3 size: 15 residues. The CDR3 DNA sequence: TGTGCCAGCAGTGCCAGACGATCTGGGGCCAACGTCCTGACTTTC. It yields the protein CASSARRSGANVLTF.

Comment on this clonotype: Because the CDR3's place on the DNA is in doubt, the DNA is left out and the CDR3 is given as listed by TCRdb. This rearrangement joins TRBV20-1 to TRBJ1-4; the D call of TRBD1 is as the table states it, not checked on the DNA. Germline values: CDR1 DFQATT, CDR2 SNEGSKA (reference sequence). Ends included, the CDR3 has 18 residues. CDR3 residues: CSARDPLRGQSNEKLFFF.

This clonotype was counted ten times or more. The gene calls are TRBV29-1 and TRBJ2-3, with D tentatively TRBD2 (6 bases). Germline loops: CDR1 SQVTM, CDR2 ANQGSEA. The CDR3 extends over 14 amino acids. V lost 2 bases, J lost 4 bases, and 13 bases lay in between. CDR3 in amino acids: CSVESGAGPDTQYF. As DNA, the CDR3 is TGCAGCGTTGAAAGCGGAGCGGGCCCAGATACGCAGTATTTT.

In regard to this clonotype: A far bigger clonotype differs at one base, so this is likely a read error. This chain joins TRBV5-3 and TRBJ2-1; no clear D gene. TRBV5-3 is assigned to the ORF class and has an uncertain function. This CDR3 is 12 amino acids long. Between the trimmed V and J ends, which lost 8 bases and 8 bases, there was a span of 14 bases. Here the CDR3 reads CASSDNRDEQFF. DNA for the CDR3: TGTGCCAGCAGCGACAACCGGGATGAGCAGTTCTTC.

This clonotype has a count of ten or more. The chain has TRBV29-1 and TRBJ2-1; D might be TRBD2 (6 bases). The CDR3 covers 15 residues. V gave up 1 base and J gave up 4 bases, with 14 bases separating them. CDR1 SQVTM and CDR2 ANQGSEA come from the germline V gene. CDR3 coding DNA: TGCAGCGTTGAAGGATGGGGCGGGGTATACAATGAGCAGTTCTTC. Translation: CSVEGWGGVYNEQFF.

This clonotype was observed at least ten times. The chain combines TRBV7-2 with TRBJ2-5; 8 nucleotides line up with TRBD2. The ends lost 2 bases at V and 1 base at J; junction bases unmatched: 9. The length of the CDR3 is 17 residues. Germline V gene lookup returns CDR1 SGHTA and CDR2 FQGNSA. CDR3 nucleotide sequence: TGTGCCAGCAGCTTAAGTGTTAGCGGGGTTAGCCAAGAGACCCAGTACTTC. It translates to CASSLSVSGVSQETQYF.

V usage is TRBV29-1 and J usage is TRBJ2-3; 8 positions match TRBD2. In germline, CDR1 is SQVTM, CDR2 ANQGSEA. This CDR3 has 14 amino acids. J gave up 4 bases and V 7 bases, and 10 bases lay outside the gene matches. The CDR3 coding sequence is TGCAGCGCGCATCAGCGGGAGTTGGCAGATACGCAGTATTTT. This codes for CSAHQRELADTQYF.

Many counts were recorded for this clonotype. The rearrangement uses TRBV7-8 and TRBJ2-1; the match to TRBD2 covers 7 bases. The CDR3 covers 18 residues. After removal of 4 bases from V and 5 bases from J, the junction contained 17 bases not matched to a gene. The germline gives CDR1 SGHVS, CDR2 FQNEAQ. The CDR3 DNA is TGTGCCAGCAGCTCGACTAGCCTCCTGAGTTCCCTTGACAATGAGCAGTTCTTC. This encodes CASSSTSLLSSLDNEQFF.

Many counts were recorded for this clonotype. The chain carries TRBV7-2 and TRBJ1-5, with D perhaps TRBD1 (6 bases). The CDR3 loop spans 13 amino acids. CDR1 and CDR2 (germline): SGHTA, FQGNSA. V shed 5 bases and J shed 2 bases, with 7 bases lying between them. The CDR3 DNA follows: TGTGCCAGCAGCCCAGGGGGCAATCAGCCCCAGCATTTT. It specifies CASSPGGNQPQHF.

The table lists this clonotype with many counts. V usage is TRBV20-1 and J usage is TRBJ2-5; perhaps TRBD1 as D (6 bases). CDR3 length: 13 residues. Germline assignment: CDR1 DFQATT and CDR2 SNEGSKA (reference sequence). V lost 3 bases and J 5 bases, leaving 13 bases between the germline ends. CDR3 sequence reads: CSARKGVEETQYF. The CDR3 region has the DNA TGCAGTGCTAGGAAGGGGGTGGAGGAGACCCAGTACTTC.

This clonotype was found many times. The CDR3 sequence is CASRRGEGTQYF. The CDR3 DNA reads as TGTGCCAGCAGGCGGGGGGAGGGTACGCAGTATTTT. The rearrangement joins TRBV11-2 to TRBJ2-3; 8 bases map to TRBD2. The CDR3 spans 12 residues. CDR1 and CDR2 (germline): SGHAT, FQNNGV. Trimming cost V 6 bases and J 8 bases; bases outside gene matches: 4.

The chain is built from TRBV5-6 and TRBJ2-3; D gene ambiguous. The CDR3 extends over 15 amino acids. Deletions cut 0 bases from V and 3 bases from J, with 11 bases between. CDR1 and CDR2 from the germline V gene are SGHDT and YYEEEE. CDR3 sequence: CASSLVLDGTDTQYF. Here the CDR3 DNA reads TGTGCCAGCAGCTTGGTGTTAGACGGTACAGATACGCAGTATTTT.

Many counts were recorded for this clonotype. J is TRBJ2-7 and V is TRBV3-1, with D perhaps TRBD1 (5 bases). This CDR3 is 14 amino acids long. V was cut by 0 bases and J by 1 base, with 7 bases left in between. Germline V gene lookup returns CDR1 LGHDT and CDR2 YNNKEL (reference sequence). CDR3 sequence: CASSQDRASYEQYF. The CDR3 nucleotides are TGTGCCAGCAGCCAAGACAGGGCTTCCTACGAGCAGTACTTC.

The V and J genes are TRBV29-1 and TRBJ1-5, with D unresolved. Deletions cut 2 bases from V and 1 base from J, with 15 bases between. Germline V gene lookup returns CDR1 SQVTM and CDR2 ANQGSEA. The CDR3 length is 16 residues. The CDR3 reads CSVEIDQPGSNQPQHF. CDR3 bases: TGCAGCGTTGAAATCGACCAACCCGGGAGCAATCAGCCCCAGCATTTT.